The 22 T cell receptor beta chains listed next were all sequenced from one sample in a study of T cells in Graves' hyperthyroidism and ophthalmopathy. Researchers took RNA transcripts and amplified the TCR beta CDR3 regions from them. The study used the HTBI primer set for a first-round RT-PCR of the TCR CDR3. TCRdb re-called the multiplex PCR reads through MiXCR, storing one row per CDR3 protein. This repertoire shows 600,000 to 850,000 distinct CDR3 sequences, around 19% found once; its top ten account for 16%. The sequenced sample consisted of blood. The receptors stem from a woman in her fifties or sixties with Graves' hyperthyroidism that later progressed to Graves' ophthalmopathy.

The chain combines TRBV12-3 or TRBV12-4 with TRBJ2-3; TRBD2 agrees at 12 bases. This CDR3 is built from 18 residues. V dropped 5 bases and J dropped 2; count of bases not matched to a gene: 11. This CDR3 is CASSDLPTSGGLTDTQYF. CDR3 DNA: TGTGCCAGCAGTGACCTCCCTACTAGCGGGGGGCTCACAGATACGCAGTATTTT.

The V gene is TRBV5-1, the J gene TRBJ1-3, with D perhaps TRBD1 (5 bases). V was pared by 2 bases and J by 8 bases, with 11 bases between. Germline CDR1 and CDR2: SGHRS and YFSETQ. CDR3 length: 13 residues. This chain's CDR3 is CASSFSGLDTIYF. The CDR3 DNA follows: TGCGCCAGCAGCTTCTCAGGGTTGGACACCATATATTTT.

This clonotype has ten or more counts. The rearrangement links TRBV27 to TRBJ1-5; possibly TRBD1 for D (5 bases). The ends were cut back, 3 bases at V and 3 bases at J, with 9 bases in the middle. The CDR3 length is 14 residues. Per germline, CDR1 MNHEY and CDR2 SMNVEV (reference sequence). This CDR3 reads CASSLLGTNQPQHF. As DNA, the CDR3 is TGTGCCAGCAGTTTGCTGGGGACCAATCAGCCCCAGCATTTT.

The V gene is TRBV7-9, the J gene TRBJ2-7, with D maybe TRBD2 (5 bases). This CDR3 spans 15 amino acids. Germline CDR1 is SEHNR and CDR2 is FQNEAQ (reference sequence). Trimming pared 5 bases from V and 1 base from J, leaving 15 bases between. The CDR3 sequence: CASSRDLGESYEQYF. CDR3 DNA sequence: TGTGCCAGCAGCAGAGATCTCGGGGAGTCCTACGAGCAGTACTTC.

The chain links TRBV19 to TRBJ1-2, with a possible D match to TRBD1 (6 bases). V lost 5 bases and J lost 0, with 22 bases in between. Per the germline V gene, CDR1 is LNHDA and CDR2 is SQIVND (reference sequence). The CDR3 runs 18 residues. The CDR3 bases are TGTGCCAGTAGTTTCGAAAGAGGGGCCGGGACAACTAACTATGGCTACACCTTC. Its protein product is CASSFERGAGTTNYGYTF.

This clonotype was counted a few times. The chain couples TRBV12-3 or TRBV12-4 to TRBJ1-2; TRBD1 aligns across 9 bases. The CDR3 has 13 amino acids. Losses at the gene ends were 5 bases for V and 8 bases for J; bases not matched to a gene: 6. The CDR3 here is CASSRTGASGYTF. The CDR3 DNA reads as TGTGCCAGCAGTCGGACAGGGGCTAGCGGCTACACCTTC.

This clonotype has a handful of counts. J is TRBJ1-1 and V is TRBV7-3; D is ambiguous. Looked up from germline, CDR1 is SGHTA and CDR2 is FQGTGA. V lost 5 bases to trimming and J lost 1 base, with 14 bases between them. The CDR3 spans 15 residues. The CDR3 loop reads CASSPIGVGNTEAFF. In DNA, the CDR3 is TGTGCCAGCAGCCCCATTGGGGTGGGGAACACTGAAGCTTTCTTT.

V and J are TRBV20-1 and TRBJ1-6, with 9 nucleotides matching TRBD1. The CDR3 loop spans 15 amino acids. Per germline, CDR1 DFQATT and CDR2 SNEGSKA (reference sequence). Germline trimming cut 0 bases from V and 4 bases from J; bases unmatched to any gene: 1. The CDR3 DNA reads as TGCAGTGCTAGAGATGGACAGGGGTATAATTCACCCCTCCACTTT. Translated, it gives CSARDGQGYNSPLHF.

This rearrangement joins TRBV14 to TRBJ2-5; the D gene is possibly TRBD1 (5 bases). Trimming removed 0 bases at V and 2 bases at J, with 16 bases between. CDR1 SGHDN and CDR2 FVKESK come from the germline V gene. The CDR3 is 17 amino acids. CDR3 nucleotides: TGTGCCAGCAGCCAAGATTTGACCGACAGTTTTCAAGAGACCCAGTACTTC. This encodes CASSQDLTDSFQETQYF.

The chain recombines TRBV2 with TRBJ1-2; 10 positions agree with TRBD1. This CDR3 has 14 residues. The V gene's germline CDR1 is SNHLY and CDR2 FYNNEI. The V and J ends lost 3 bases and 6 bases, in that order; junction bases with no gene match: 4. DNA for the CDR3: TGTGCCAGCAGTGACTCGACAGGGGGCCATGGCTACACCTTC. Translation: CASSDSTGGHGYTF.

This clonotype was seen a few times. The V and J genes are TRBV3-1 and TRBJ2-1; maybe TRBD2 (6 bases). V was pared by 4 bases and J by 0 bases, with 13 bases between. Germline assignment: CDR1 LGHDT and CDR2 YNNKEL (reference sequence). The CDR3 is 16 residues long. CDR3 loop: CASSPSAGHSYNEQFF. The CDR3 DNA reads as TGTGCCAGCAGCCCTTCCGCGGGGCACTCCTACAATGAGCAGTTCTTC.

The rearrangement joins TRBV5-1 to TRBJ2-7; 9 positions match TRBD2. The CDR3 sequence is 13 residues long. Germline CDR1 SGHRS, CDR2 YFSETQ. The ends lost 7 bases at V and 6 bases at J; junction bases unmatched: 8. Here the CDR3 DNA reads TGCGCCAGCTCGGCTAGCGGGGAGGTCGAGCAGTACTTC. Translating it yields CASSASGEVEQYF.

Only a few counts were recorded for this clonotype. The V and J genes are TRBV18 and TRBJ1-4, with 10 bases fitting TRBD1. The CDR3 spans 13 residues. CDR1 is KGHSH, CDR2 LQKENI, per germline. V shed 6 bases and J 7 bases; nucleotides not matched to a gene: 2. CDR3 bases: TGTGCCAGCTCGGGACAGGGGAGTGAAAAACTGTTTTTT. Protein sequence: CASSGQGSEKLFF.

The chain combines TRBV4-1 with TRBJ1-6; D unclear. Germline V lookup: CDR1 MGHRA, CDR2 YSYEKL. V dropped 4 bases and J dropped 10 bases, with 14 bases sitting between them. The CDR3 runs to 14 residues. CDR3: CASSPAGGVSPLHF. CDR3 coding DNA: TGCGCCAGCAGCCCGGCAGGCGGGGTCTCACCCCTCCACTTT.

CDR3 in amino acids: CAISEGGSGNYGYTF. The CDR3 bases are TGTGCCATCAGTGAGGGTGGCTCGGGGAACTATGGCTACACCTTC. V is TRBV10-3 and J is TRBJ1-2, with D uncertain. CDR3 length equals 15 residues. The V and J ends lost 2 bases and 2 bases respectively, with 12 bases between them. Germline V gene data show CDR1 as ENHRY and CDR2 as SYGVKD.

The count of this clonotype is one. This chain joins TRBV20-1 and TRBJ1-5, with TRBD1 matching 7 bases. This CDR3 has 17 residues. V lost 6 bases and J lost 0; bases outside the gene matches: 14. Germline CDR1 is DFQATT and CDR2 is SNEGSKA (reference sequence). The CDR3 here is CSATTGPGAYSNQPQHF. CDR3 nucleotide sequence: TGCAGTGCAACGACAGGGCCAGGGGCTTATAGCAATCAGCCCCAGCATTTT.

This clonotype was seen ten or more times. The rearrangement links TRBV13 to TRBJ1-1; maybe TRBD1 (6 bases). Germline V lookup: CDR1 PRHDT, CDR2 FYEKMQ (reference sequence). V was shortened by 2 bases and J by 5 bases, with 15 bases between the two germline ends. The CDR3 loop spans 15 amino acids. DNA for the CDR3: TGTGCCAGCAGCTTATGGATAGCAGGGGCTACTGAAGCTTTCTTT. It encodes CASSLWIAGATEAFF.

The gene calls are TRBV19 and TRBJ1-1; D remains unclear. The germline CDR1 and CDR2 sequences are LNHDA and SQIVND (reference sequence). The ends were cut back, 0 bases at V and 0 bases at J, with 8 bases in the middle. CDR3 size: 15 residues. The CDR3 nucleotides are TGTGCCAGTAGTATAGAGGGGTCCATGAACACTGAAGCTTTCTTT. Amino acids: CASSIEGSMNTEAFF.

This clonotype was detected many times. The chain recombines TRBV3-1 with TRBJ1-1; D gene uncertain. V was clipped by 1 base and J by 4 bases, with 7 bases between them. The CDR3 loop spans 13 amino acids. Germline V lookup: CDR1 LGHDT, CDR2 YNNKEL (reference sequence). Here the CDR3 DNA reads TGTGCCAGCAGCCAAGTGCGGGGCACTGAAGCTTTCTTT. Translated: CASSQVRGTEAFF. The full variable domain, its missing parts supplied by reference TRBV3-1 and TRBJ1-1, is DTAVSQTPKYLVTQMGNDKSIKCEQNLGHDTMYWYKQDSKKFLKIMFSYNNKELIINETVPNRFSPKSPDKAHLNLHINSLELGDSAVYFCASSQVRGTEAFFGQGTRLTVV.

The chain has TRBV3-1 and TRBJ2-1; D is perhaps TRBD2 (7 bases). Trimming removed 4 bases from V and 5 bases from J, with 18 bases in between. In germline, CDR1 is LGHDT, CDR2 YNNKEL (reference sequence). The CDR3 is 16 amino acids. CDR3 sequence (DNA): TGTGCCAGCAGCCCCGCGGGGGCCCCGTCTGACAATGAGCAGTTCTTC. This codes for CASSPAGAPSDNEQFF.

The CDR3 DNA sequence: TGTGCCAGCAGCCACCCCGGGGAGAACACTGAAGCTTTCTTT. It specifies CASSHPGENTEAFF. The rearrangement joins TRBV6-1 to TRBJ1-1; D is ambiguous. Trimming pared 6 bases from V and 1 base from J, leaving 12 bases between. The CDR3 consists of 14 residues. Germline V CDR1 and CDR2: MNHNS, SASEGT.

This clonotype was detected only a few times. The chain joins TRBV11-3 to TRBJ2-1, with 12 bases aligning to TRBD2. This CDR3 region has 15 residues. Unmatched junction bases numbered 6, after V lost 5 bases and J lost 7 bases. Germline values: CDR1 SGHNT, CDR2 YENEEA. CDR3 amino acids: CASSHLAGGSNEQFF. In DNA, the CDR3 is TGTGCCAGCAGCCATCTAGCGGGGGGGTCGAATGAGCAGTTCTTC.